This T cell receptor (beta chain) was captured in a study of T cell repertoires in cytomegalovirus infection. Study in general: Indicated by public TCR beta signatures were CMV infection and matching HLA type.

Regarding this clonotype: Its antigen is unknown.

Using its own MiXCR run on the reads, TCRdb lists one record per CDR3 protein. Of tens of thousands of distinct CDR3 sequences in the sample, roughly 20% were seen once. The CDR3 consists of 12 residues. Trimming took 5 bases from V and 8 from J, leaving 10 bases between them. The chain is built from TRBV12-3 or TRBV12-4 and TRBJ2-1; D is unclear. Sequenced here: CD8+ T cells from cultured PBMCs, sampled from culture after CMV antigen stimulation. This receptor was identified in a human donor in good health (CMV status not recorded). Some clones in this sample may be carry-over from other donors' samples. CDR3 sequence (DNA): TGTGCCAGCAGTCCTCCAAGGGATGAGCAGTTCTTC. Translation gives CASSPPRDEQFF.